This T cell receptor (beta chain) originates from a study of blood T cells in healthy people across ages. Study observations and caveats: When set beside aged donors, long-lived donors presented more naive CD4+ cells and higher diversity. Measured against age, TCR beta diversity per million T cells decreased in a roughly linear manner.

With a J-beta primer mix and a sample-barcoded 5' primer, a second PCR ran about 6 to 11 cycles. The authors tagged each cDNA molecule using a template-switch adaptor with 12 random nucleotides. In TCRdb, the 5' RACE reads were re-called with MiXCR into one record per CDR3 protein. The sample lists 1.8 million or so distinct CDR3 sequences; about two fifths were seen once. About this clonotype itself: Its antigen remains unidentified. One junction end disagrees with the germline gene, perhaps due to a read error.

CDR1 and CDR2 (germline): SEHNR, FQNEAQ (reference sequence). The CDR3 consists of 14 residues. This receptor was obtained from a human donor in good health. The chain is built from TRBV7-9 and TRBJ1-2; D unresolved. Sequencing input: blood. The CDR3 loop is CASRLVARGSGYTF. DNA of the CDR3: TGTGCCAGCCGCTTAGTGGCTCGGGGATCCGGCTACACCTTC.